The 24 T cell receptor beta chains below come from one sample, sequenced in a study of vaccination effects on CD4 cells after COVID-19. Antigen specificity for these receptors is unknown. Using viral peptide pools, the ViraFEST assay grew out antigen-specific CD4+ T cells prior to sequencing. Following a roughly 11-day culture, CD4+ T cells were purified. It was two doses of either the BNT162b2 or mRNA-1273 vaccine that participants received. The assay was immunoSEQ multiplex PCR, and TCRdb's table has in-frame clones only and misses some. The sample carries about 15,000 clones, approximately 70% recorded once. The source was CD4+ T cells from PBMCs cultured with SARS-CoV-2 spike peptides, collected after COVID-19 vaccination. The receptors originated from a human donor who received a COVID-19 vaccine.

The chain recombines TRBV6-5 with TRBJ1-1; 10 positions agree with TRBD1. V lost 11 bases to trimming and J lost 3 bases; unmatched junction nucleotides: 3. The CDR3 length is 12 residues. Germline assignment: CDR1 MNHEY and CDR2 SVGAGI. The CDR3 DNA follows: TGTGCCTGCGGGACAGGGGACACTGAAGCTTTCTTT. Protein: CACGTGDTEAFF.

This chain links TRBV6-5 with TRBJ1-6, with D tentatively TRBD1 (5 bases). The CDR3 is made up of 14 amino acids. The V end was cut by 6 bases, the J end by 8 bases, with 14 bases between. In germline, CDR1 is MNHEY, CDR2 SVGAGI. The CDR3 region is CASSLGGFDSPLHF. DNA for the CDR3: TGTGCCAGCAGCCTTGGGGGGTTTGATTCACCCCTCCACTTT.

The CDR3 DNA is TGTGCCAGCAGTTACGGAGGGGGTAATCAGCCCCAGCATTTT. Amino acids: CASSYGGGNQPQHF. The gene calls are TRBV6-2 or TRBV6-3 and TRBJ1-5; the D gene is possibly TRBD1 (6 bases). The CDR3 totals 14 residues. CDR1 and CDR2 from the germline V gene are MNHEY and SVGEGT. V was clipped by 2 bases and J by 4 bases, with 9 bases between them.

This clone was seen a handful of times. The DNA of the CDR3 is TGTGCCTGGAGAGGGCTAGCGGGGGCAAACACCGGGGAGCTGTTTTTT. Translated: CAWRGLAGANTGELFF. The chain links TRBV30 to TRBJ2-2; 10 nucleotides align to TRBD2. The junction had 6 bases not matched to a gene; V was cut back by 3 bases and J by 2 bases. CDR1 and CDR2 (germline): GTSNPN, SVGIG (reference sequence). This CDR3 is 16 amino acids long.

Only a few counts were recorded for this clone. The gene calls are TRBV25-1 and TRBJ2-7; 10 nucleotides line up with TRBD2. Germline CDR1 is MGHDK and CDR2 is SYGVNS. Trimming removed 5 bases from V and 3 bases from J; junction bases left unmatched: 4. CDR3 length: 14 amino acids. In nucleotides, the CDR3 is TGTGCCAGCAGTCGGACTAGCGGATTCTACGAGCAGTACTTC. Translating gives CASSRTSGFYEQYF.

This rearrangement joins TRBV7-2 to TRBJ2-4; 9 nucleotides line up with TRBD1. Germline CDR1 and CDR2: SGHTA and FQGNSA. The CDR3 is 15 amino acids. J was trimmed by 1 base and V by 4 bases; bases with no gene match: 2. CDR3 bases: TGTGCCAGCAGCTCCGGACAGGGGGCCAAAAACATTCAGTACTTC. Amino acids: CASSSGQGAKNIQYF.

The chain combines TRBV7-9 with TRBJ2-1; D gene ambiguous. The CDR3 extends over 14 amino acids. V lost 1 base to trimming and J lost 9 bases, with 13 bases between them. The germline V gene encodes CDR1 SEHNR and CDR2 FQNEAQ (reference sequence). This chain's CDR3 is CASSLGHLASEQFF. For the CDR3, the DNA is TGTGCCAGCAGCTTAGGGCACCTCGCCAGTGAGCAGTTCTTC.

The chain carries TRBV5-6 and TRBJ2-2; D ambiguous. Looked up from germline, CDR1 is SGHDT and CDR2 is YYEEEE. This CDR3 has 16 amino acids. V was pared by 5 bases and J by 0 bases, with 14 bases between. The CDR3 region has the DNA TGTGCCAGCAGGGGCCTTTCTCTGGCGAACACCGGGGAGCTGTTTTTT. Translated, it gives CASRGLSLANTGELFF. The full variable domain, rest sourced from reference TRBV5-6 and TRBJ2-2, is DAGVTQSPTHLIKTRGQQVTLRCSPKSGHDTVSWYQQALGQGPQFIFQYYEEEERQRGNFPDRFSGHQFPNYSSELNVNALLLGDSALYLCASRGLSLANTGELFFGEGSRLTVL.

This chain links TRBV7-9 with TRBJ2-2; 13 positions agree with TRBD2. Germline CDR1 and CDR2: SEHNR and FQNEAQ (reference sequence). The CDR3 spans 18 residues. The ends lost 5 bases at V and 7 bases at J; junction bases unmatched: 13. The CDR3 nucleotides are TGTGCCAGCAGCCAACGCGAGACTAGCGGGAGGTATGGCGGGGAGCTGTTTTTT. Translation gives CASSQRETSGRYGGELFF.

V usage is TRBV10-3 and J usage is TRBJ1-1; D unclear. Deletions cut 3 bases from V and 1 base from J, with 6 bases between. This CDR3 has 13 amino acids. Germline V lookup: CDR1 ENHRY, CDR2 SYGVKD. CDR3 region: CAISDRENTEAFF. The CDR3 nucleotides read TGTGCCATCAGTGATAGGGAGAACACTGAAGCTTTCTTT.

This CDR3 is CASSQGLAGGYNEQFF. The CDR3 DNA reads TGCGCCAGCAGCCAAGGGCTAGCGGGAGGGTACAATGAGCAGTTCTTC. The chain is built from TRBV4-1 and TRBJ2-1, with TRBD2 matching 12 bases. This CDR3 has 16 amino acids. J gave up 4 bases and V 1 base, and 2 bases lay outside the gene matches. The germline V gene has CDR1 MGHRA and CDR2 YSYEKL.

The V gene is TRBV19, the J gene TRBJ2-1; no reliable D call. Germline V CDR1 and CDR2: LNHDA, SQIVND (reference sequence). The CDR3 spans 13 residues. Trimming pared 7 bases from V and 7 bases from J, leaving 14 bases between. The CDR3 bases are TGTGCCAGTAAAGCCCCGCCGGAGAATGAGCAGTTCTTC. It codes for CASKAPPENEQFF.

The table lists this clone with a few counts. The chain joins TRBV19 to TRBJ1-6; no clear D. This CDR3 has 14 residues. Germline CDR1 LNHDA, CDR2 SQIVND (reference sequence). Trimming cost V 6 bases and J 9 bases, with 15 bases left between them. In nucleotides, the CDR3 is TGTGCCAGTAGGGCCCACAATAGGGCTTCACCCCTCCACTTT. Encoded protein: CASRAHNRASPLHF.

The chain uses TRBV7-2 and TRBJ2-3, with TRBD2 matching over 7 bases. Trimming took 1 base from V and 0 from J; bases not matched to a gene: 7. Germline assignment: CDR1 SGHTA and CDR2 FQGNSA. The CDR3 sequence is 17 residues long. CDR3 nucleotides: TGTGCCAGCAGCTTAGGTCCCCTAGCGGCAAGCACAGATACGCAGTATTTT. This encodes CASSLGPLAASTDTQYF. Full variable domain (remainder filled in from reference TRBV7-2 and TRBJ2-3): GAGVSQSPSNKVTEKGKDVELRCDPISGHTALYWYRQSLGQGLEFLIYFQGNSAPDKSGLPSDRFSAERTGGSVSTLTIQRTQQEDSAVYLCASSLGPLAASTDTQYFGPGTRLTVL.

Within the sample, this clone is medium-sized. J is TRBJ1-5 and V is TRBV28, with D possibly matching TRBD1 (6 bases). The germline CDR1 and CDR2 sequences are MDHEN and SYDVKM. CDR3 length: 17 amino acids. Trimming removed 3 bases at V and 1 base at J, with 16 bases between. CDR3 protein: CASSFGGHAVSNQPQHF. The DNA of the CDR3 is TGTGCCAGCAGTTTTGGGGGACATGCCGTGAGCAATCAGCCCCAGCATTTT.

V is TRBV27 and J is TRBJ1-1, with D uncertain. The CDR3 has 12 residues. Germline V gene data show CDR1 as MNHEY and CDR2 as SMNVEV (reference sequence). The CDR3 bases are TGTGCTCCAAGTCTCAAATTCACTGAAGCTTTCTTT. Protein: CAPSLKFTEAFF.

V and J are TRBV30 and TRBJ2-3; D tentatively reads TRBD1 or TRBD2 (6 bases each). Germline assignment: CDR1 GTSNPN and CDR2 SVGIG (reference sequence). There are 13 residues in the CDR3. With 2 bases removed from V and 1 base from J, the gap between germline ends came to 7 bases. CDR3 in DNA: TGTGCCTGGAGTAGGGGGGGCACAGATACGCAGTATTTT. It specifies CAWSRGGTDTQYF.

V and J are TRBV7-9 and TRBJ2-2; no definite D call. In germline, CDR1 is SEHNR, CDR2 FQNEAQ (reference sequence). The CDR3 length is 12 residues. V was trimmed by 7 bases and J by 5 bases, leaving 8 bases between them. CDR3 nucleotide sequence: TGTGCCAGCACCCTGCATACCGGGGAGCTGTTTTTT. Translated: CASTLHTGELFF.

The chain recombines TRBV27 with TRBJ2-7; D gene ambiguous. CDR1 and CDR2 (germline): MNHEY, SMNVEV (reference sequence). V was clipped by 1 base and J by 6 bases, with 4 bases between them. The CDR3 spans 11 residues. The DNA of the CDR3 is TGTGCCAGCAGTTTATTCGGCGAGCAGTACTTC. Protein product: CASSLFGEQYF.

The chain has TRBV11-3 and TRBJ1-3, with a tentative D call TRBD1 (6 bases). The CDR3 covers 14 residues. The V end lost 5 bases, the J end lost 0 bases, and 8 bases lay between the germline ends. The germline V gene has CDR1 SGHNT and CDR2 YENEEA. The CDR3, as DNA: TGTGCCAGCAGCCGGGACAACTCTGGAAACACCATATATTTT. Encoded protein: CASSRDNSGNTIYF.

The rearrangement joins TRBV5-1 to TRBJ2-7; 7 bases are shared with TRBD2. CDR3 length: 15 residues. Germline V gives CDR1 SGHRS, CDR2 YFSETQ. Trimming took 0 bases from V and 2 from J; bases not matched to a gene: 5. CDR3 DNA sequence: TGCGCCAGCAGCTTGGTGGGACTAACAACCTACGAGCAGTACTTC. It encodes CASSLVGLTTYEQYF.

The chain uses TRBV7-2 and TRBJ1-1; the match to TRBD1 covers 8 bases. V was clipped by 4 bases and J by 4 bases; unmatched bases: 2. Germline V CDR1 and CDR2: SGHTA, FQGNSA. There are 13 residues in the CDR3. The CDR3 sequence is CASSWTGFTEAFF. CDR3 coding DNA: TGTGCCAGCAGCTGGACAGGGTTCACTGAAGCTTTCTTT.

This chain joins TRBV5-4 and TRBJ2-1; 11 nucleotides line up with TRBD1. The germline V gene has CDR1 SGHNT and CDR2 YYREEE (reference sequence). The CDR3 runs 13 residues. J gave up 6 bases and V 7 bases, and 3 bases lay outside the gene matches. CDR3: CASAGTGGNEQFF. CDR3 nucleotide sequence: TGTGCCAGCGCCGGGACAGGGGGCAATGAGCAGTTCTTC.

The chain combines TRBV3-1 (or the pseudogene TRBV3-2) with TRBJ2-7; 16 bases agree with TRBD2. The V gene's germline CDR1 is LGHDT and CDR2 YNNKEL (reference sequence). V lost 1 base, J lost 6 bases, and 12 bases stayed unmatched. The CDR3 contains 19 residues. In DNA, the CDR3 is TGTGCCAGCAGCCAAGGGTTCCGGTGGGGGACTAGCGGGAGGGGCGAGCAGTACTTC. It specifies CASSQGFRWGTSGRGEQYF.